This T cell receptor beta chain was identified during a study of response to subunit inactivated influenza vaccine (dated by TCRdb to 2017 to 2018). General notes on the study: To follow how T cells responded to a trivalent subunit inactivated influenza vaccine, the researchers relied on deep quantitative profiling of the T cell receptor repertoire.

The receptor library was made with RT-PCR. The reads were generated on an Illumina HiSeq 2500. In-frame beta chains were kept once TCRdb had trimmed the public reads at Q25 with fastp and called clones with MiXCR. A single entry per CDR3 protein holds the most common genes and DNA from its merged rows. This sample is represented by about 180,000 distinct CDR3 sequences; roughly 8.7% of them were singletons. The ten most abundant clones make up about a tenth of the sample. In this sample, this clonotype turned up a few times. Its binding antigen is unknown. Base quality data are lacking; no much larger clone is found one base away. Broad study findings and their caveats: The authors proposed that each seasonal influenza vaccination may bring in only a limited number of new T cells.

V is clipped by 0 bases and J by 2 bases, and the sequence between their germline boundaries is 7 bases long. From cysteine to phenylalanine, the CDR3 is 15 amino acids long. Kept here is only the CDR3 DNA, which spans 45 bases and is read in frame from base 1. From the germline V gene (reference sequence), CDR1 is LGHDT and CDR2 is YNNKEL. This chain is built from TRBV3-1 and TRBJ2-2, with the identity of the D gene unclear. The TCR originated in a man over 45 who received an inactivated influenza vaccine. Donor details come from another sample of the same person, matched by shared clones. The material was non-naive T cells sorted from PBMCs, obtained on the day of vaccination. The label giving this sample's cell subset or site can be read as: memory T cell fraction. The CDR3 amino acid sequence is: CASSQEASNTGELFF. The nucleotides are TGTGCCAGCAGCCAAGAGGCGTCTAACACCGGGGAGCTGTTTTTT.